Below are 2 T cell receptor beta chains sequenced from a single sample in a study of T cells in Graves' hyperthyroidism and ophthalmopathy. TCR beta CDR3 regions were amplified from RNA transcripts. The HTBI primer set served for first-round RT-PCR of the TCR CDR3. TCRdb ran MiXCR on the multiplex PCR reads and lists one entry per CDR3 protein. The sample records 300,000 to 500,000 distinct CDR3 sequences, approximately 15% being singletons. The sequencing input was blood. The receptors were sampled from a woman aged 30 to 39 with Graves' hyperthyroidism.

A few counts support this clonotype. The chain carries TRBV10-3 and TRBJ2-5; 7 positions agree with TRBD1. J was trimmed by 2 bases and V by 11 bases; bases with no gene match: 8. CDR1 is ENHRY and CDR2 is SYGVKD in the germline V gene. The CDR3 covers 13 residues. The CDR3 sequence: CAAVTGLQETQYF. CDR3 nucleotide sequence: TGTGCCGCCGTGACAGGGCTGCAAGAGACCCAGTACTTC.

Details on this clonotype: A much larger clonotype is one base distant, so this may be a read error. The chain joins TRBV9 to TRBJ2-1; 10 positions agree with TRBD2. CDR1 and CDR2 from the germline V gene are SGDLS and YYNGEE. The length of the CDR3 is 15 residues. V was clipped by 0 bases and J by 6 bases; unmatched bases: 3. DNA for the CDR3: TGTGCCAGCAGCGTAGCTAGCGGGAGTTTCAATGAGCAGTTCTTC. Its protein is CASSVASGSFNEQFF.